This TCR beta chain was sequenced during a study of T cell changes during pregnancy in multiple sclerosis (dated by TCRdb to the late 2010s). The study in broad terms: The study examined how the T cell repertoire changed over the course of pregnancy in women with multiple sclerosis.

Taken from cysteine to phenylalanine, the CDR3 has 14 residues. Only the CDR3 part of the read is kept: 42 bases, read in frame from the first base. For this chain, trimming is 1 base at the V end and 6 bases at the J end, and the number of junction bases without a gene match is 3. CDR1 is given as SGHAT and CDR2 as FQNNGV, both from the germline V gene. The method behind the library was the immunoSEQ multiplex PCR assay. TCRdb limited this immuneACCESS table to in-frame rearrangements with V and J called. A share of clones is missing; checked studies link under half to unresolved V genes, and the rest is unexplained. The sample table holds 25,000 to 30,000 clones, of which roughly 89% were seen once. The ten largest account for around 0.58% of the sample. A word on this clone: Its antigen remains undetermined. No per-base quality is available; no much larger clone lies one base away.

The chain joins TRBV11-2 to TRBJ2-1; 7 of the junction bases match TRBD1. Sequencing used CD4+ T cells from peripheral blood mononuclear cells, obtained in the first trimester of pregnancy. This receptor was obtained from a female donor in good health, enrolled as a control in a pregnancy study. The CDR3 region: CASSLADRVNEQFF. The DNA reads TGTGCCAGCAGCTTAGCTGACAGGGTCAATGAGCAGTTCTTC.